This TCR beta chain was found in a study of T cell clones after liver transplantation. Worth noting for this clone: Its antigen is as yet unknown.

Trimming shortened V by 0 bases and J by 0 bases, and 6 bases separated the two germline ends. Looked up from germline, CDR1 is SGHDT and CDR2 is YYEEEE. CDR3 size: 15 residues. Findings and caveats of the study: A significant post-transplant drop in circulating graft-donor-reactive CD4 TCRbeta sequences occurred in most of the 8 subjects.

TCRdb keeps only in-frame clones here, not all; method: immunoSEQ multiplex PCR. This sample yields over 15,000 clones, of which more than 75% are seen a single time; roughly 35% belongs to the top ten. Sequencing was performed on CD8+ T cells from blood, taken less than 50 months after liver transplant. The gene calls are TRBV5-6 and TRBJ2-2; D uncertain. This clonotype originated in a human patient who received a liver transplant. A share of the T cells may be of graft donor origin. The CDR3 region is CASSLGVANTGELFF. The CDR3 DNA reads as TGTGCCAGCAGCTTGGGTGTAGCGAACACCGGGGAGCTGTTTTTT. Full variable domain (outside the CDR3, taken from reference TRBV5-6 and TRBJ2-2): DAGVTQSPTHLIKTRGQQVTLRCSPKSGHDTVSWYQQALGQGPQFIFQYYEEEERQRGNFPDRFSGHQFPNYSSELNVNALLLGDSALYLCASSLGVANTGELFFGEGSRLTVL.